Reported below is one T cell receptor (beta chain). Its target is unknown. Germline CDR1 and CDR2: DFQATT and SNEGSKA (reference sequence). The CDR3 sequence is 16 residues long. The entry originates in a study of blood T cells in healthy people across ages. Samples each had at least 5.5 micrograms of total RNA extracted. Findings of the study overall: One million T cells yielded diversity estimates that were considered underestimates. The unknown donor CMV status may have confounded expanded clonotype changes. Naive T cell percentage showed a strong correlation with the diversity of TCR beta.

Primed by a sample-barcoded 5' primer and a J-beta primer mix, a second PCR proceeded for about 7 to 11 cycles. TCRdb independently ran MiXCR on the 5' RACE reads; one entry per CDR3 protein. The sample records 450,000 to 700,000 distinct CDR3 sequences, about 25% being singletons. The sample taken for sequencing was blood. The receptor's source is a woman aged 70-85 years in good health. V is TRBV20-1 and J is TRBJ2-5, with 14 bases matching TRBD2. The end of the DNA fits TRBJ2-1 better, so the J call may be wrong. The CDR3 loop reads CSARVLTSGGGNEQFF. In nucleotides, the CDR3 is TGCAGTGCTAGAGTCCTGACTAGCGGGGGGGGGAATGAGCAGTTCTTC.